Listed below are T cell receptor beta chains from one sample, sequenced in a study of regulatory T cells in long-lasting Graves disease. TCRdb processed the multiplex PCR reads anew with MiXCR; each CDR3 protein has one entry. The sample lists about 540,000 distinct CDR3 sequences; approximately 15% were seen once. The same data also went into a second study, on T cells in Graves' hyperthyroidism and ophthalmopathy.

The source material was peripheral blood mononuclear cells (PBMCs), sampled at new diagnosis, from a patient treated with antithyroid drugs. The receptors originated from a man aged 25-40 years with Graves disease. CDR3s include the opening cysteine and the closing phenylalanine or tryptophan. A D gene is named only where the DNA matches it firmly. Size tells how often a clone was seen (once, few, many) or the class of an expanded clone, and some rows leave it out.

TGTGCCAGCAGTTACGAGTGGACGGGGGATGAGCAGTTCTTC	CASSYEWTGDEQFF	.	TRBV6-5	TRBJ2-1	many
TGTGCCAGCAGCCGGGGATTAACCTACGAGCAGTACTTC	CASSRGLTYEQYF	.	TRBV27	TRBJ2-7	.
TGTGCCAGCAGTTTTGGGGGGCCGGATAACACTGAAGCTTTCTTT	CASSFGGPDNTEAFF	.	TRBV28	TRBJ1-1	many
TGTGCCAGCAGCCACCCCGGGACTATGTTCGAGACCCAGTACTTC	CASSHPGTMFETQYF	TRBD2	TRBV3-1	TRBJ2-5	.
TGTGCCACTAGCCGTCTTACTGAAGCTTTCTTT	CATSRLTEAFF	.	TRBV19	TRBJ1-1	few
TGTGCCAGCAGCCCCCGGACACAGGAAGCTTTCTTT	CASSPRTQEAFF	.	TRBV7-8	TRBJ1-1	many
TGCGCCAGCAGCGCGATAGCCTCTGGGGCCAACGTCCTGACTTTC	CASSAIASGANVLTF	.	TRBV5-1	TRBJ2-6	.
TGCAGCGCTACACCGGGAGAAGGTGGAGATACGCAGTATTTT	CSATPGEGGDTQYF	.	TRBV29-1	TRBJ2-3	many
TGTGCCAGCAGCTCCGGGGGGCGCCCAGATACGCAGTATTTT	CASSSGGRPDTQYF	.	TRBV7-3	TRBJ2-3	.
TGCGCCAGCAGCTTGGGGAGACTAGAAAGTTACAATGAGCAGTTCTTC	CASSLGRLESYNEQFF	.	TRBV5-1	TRBJ2-1	many
TGCAGTGCTATCAGGAGCGAGACCCAGTACTTC	CSAIRSETQYF	.	TRBV20-1	TRBJ2-5	.
TGCGCCAGCAGCCAAGATTTAGAGGGGGCGAGCAATCAGCCCCAGCATTTT	CASSQDLEGASNQPQHF	TRBD1	TRBV4-1	TRBJ1-5	.
TGTGCCAGCAGCCTCGTGGTAGCTGGGGCCAACGTCCTGACTTTC	CASSLVVAGANVLTF	.	TRBV9	TRBJ2-6	.
TGTGCCAGCACCCCGAGCGGGGCGGATTGGGCCGGGGAGCTGTTTTTT	CASTPSGADWAGELFF	TRBD2	TRBV7-9	TRBJ2-2	many
TGTGCCAGCAGCGTTAGCGGGAGGGCCCCTGAGCAGTTCTTC	CASSVSGRAPEQFF	TRBD2	TRBV9	TRBJ2-1	few
TGTGCCAGCAGCACACTCCACAGGGACACTGAAGCTTTCTTT	CASSTLHRDTEAFF	.	TRBV5-6	TRBJ1-1	few
TGTGCCAGCAGTTCCCTCCCGGGACTAGCGGGAGAGACCCAGTACTTC	CASSSLPGLAGETQYF	TRBD2	TRBV27	TRBJ2-5	.
TGTGCCAGCAGGAGCGGGAAAATGATCAATGAGCAGTTCTTC	CASRSGKMINEQFF	TRBD2	TRBV2	TRBJ2-1	many
TGTGCCAGCAGCCATCTAGCAATGGCTAGCGGGAGCTCCTACAATGAGCAGTTCTTC	CASSHLAMASGSSYNEQFF	TRBD2	TRBV4-2	TRBJ2-1	.
TGTGCCACCAGGCTACACTTGGGGAACGACGAAAAACTGTTTTTT	CATRLHLGNDEKLFF	.	TRBV15	TRBJ1-4	.
TGTGCCAGCAGCCCTCGCAGGAGTAGCAATCAGCCCCAGCATTTT	CASSPRRSSNQPQHF	.	TRBV27	TRBJ1-5	few
TGTGCCTTAACTTTAGGTCCCGGGGAGCTGTTTTTT	CALTLGPGELFF	.	TRBV30	TRBJ2-2	many
TGTGCCAGCAGCTTATCCGGGGGGAACTCTGGGGCCAACGTCCTGACTTTC	CASSLSGGNSGANVLTF	TRBD2	TRBV11-1	TRBJ2-6	many
TGCAGCGTTGTGATGAACAGGGGGCACACAGGGACCCAGTACTTC	CSVVMNRGHTGTQYF	TRBD1	TRBV29-1	TRBJ2-5	.
TGTGCCATCGGAGGGGGGATAGGGGATGAGCAGTTCTTC	CAIGGGIGDEQFF	.	TRBV10-3	TRBJ2-1	few
TGTGCCAGCAGCCCCTGGGTAGCGGGAGGCGAAGAGACCCAGTACTTC	CASSPWVAGGEETQYF	TRBD2	TRBV7-9	TRBJ2-5	many
TGCGCCAGCAGCCCTGGACTAGCGGGAGCCGCGGACGGGGAGCTGTTTTTT	CASSPGLAGAADGELFF	TRBD2	TRBV5-1	TRBJ2-2	many
TGTGCCACCTCGGGGGGCGGTGAGCAGTTCTTC	CATSGGGEQFF	.	TRBV14	TRBJ2-1	few
TGTGCCAGCAGCGTAGCTCAGGGACAGGGCCTATCTGGCTACACCTTC	CASSVAQGQGLSGYTF	TRBD1	TRBV9	TRBJ1-2	.
TGCAGCGTGAGGGACAGAAACTACAATGAGCAGTTCTTC	CSVRDRNYNEQFF	TRBD1	TRBV29-1	TRBJ2-1	many
TGTGCCAGCAGCTTAATAGGGAGGGGCTGGGGGGAGACCCAGTACTTC	CASSLIGRGWGETQYF	TRBD2	TRBV7-3	TRBJ2-5	many
TGTGCCAGTAGTAGGGGCAGGGATGCTCAGCCCCAGCATTTT	CASSRGRDAQPQHF	.	TRBV19	TRBJ1-5	many
TGTGCCAGCAGTCGCGACAATGAGGACACTGAAGCTTTCTTT	CASSRDNEDTEAFF	.	TRBV6-2/TRBV6-3	TRBJ1-1	.
TGCGCCAGCAGCTTGGATGGGGCCTTGGGGACTGAAGCTTTCTTT	CASSLDGALGTEAFF	.	TRBV5-1	TRBJ1-1	few
TGTGCCAGTAATATGCGGCCCTCCAGCTACAATGAGCAGTTCTTC	CASNMRPSSYNEQFF	.	TRBV19	TRBJ2-1	.